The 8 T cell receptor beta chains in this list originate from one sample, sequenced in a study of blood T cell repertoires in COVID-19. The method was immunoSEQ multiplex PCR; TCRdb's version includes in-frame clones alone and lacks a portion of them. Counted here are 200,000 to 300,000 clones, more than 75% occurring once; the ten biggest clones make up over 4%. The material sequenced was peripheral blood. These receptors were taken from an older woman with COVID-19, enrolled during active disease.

CDR3 protein: CASSAGQGEGETQYF. The CDR3 DNA reads as TGCGCCAGCAGCGCGGGACAGGGGGAAGGAGAGACCCAGTACTTC. The gene calls are TRBV5-1 and TRBJ2-5; 11 bases align to TRBD1. The V segment lost 4 bases and the J segment 4 bases; nucleotides outside the gene matches: 6. Germline V gene sequence: CDR1 SGHRS, CDR2 YFSETQ. This CDR3 has 15 residues.

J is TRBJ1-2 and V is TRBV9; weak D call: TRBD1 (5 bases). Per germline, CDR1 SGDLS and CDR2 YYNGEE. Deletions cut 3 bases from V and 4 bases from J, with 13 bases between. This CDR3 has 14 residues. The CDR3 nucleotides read TGTGCCAGCAGCGAAACAGGAAGAGGCTATGGCTACACCTTC. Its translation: CASSETGRGYGYTF.

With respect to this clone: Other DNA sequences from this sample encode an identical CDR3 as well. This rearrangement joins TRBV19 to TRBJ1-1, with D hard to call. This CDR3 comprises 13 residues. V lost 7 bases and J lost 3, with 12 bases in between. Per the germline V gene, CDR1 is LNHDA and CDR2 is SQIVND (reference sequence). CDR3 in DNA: TGTGCCAGTACACTAAACCGGGACACTGAAGCTTTCTTT. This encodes CASTLNRDTEAFF.

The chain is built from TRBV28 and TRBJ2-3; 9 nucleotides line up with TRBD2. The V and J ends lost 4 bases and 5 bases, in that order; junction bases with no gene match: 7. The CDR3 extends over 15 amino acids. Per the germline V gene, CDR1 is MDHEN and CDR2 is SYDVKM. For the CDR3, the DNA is TGTGCCAGCAGTTCGTTAGCGGGAGTTGTAGATACGCAGTATTTT. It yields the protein CASSSLAGVVDTQYF.

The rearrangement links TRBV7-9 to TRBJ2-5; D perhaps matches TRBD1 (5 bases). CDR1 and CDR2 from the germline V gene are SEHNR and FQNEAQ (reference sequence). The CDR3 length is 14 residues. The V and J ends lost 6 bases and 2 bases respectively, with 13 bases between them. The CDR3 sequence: CASRLQAPQETQYF. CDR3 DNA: TGTGCCAGCAGGCTACAGGCCCCACAAGAGACCCAGTACTTC. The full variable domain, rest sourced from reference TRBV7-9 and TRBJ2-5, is DTGVSQNPRHKITKRGQNVTFRCDPISEHNRLYWYRQTLGQGPEFLTYFQNEAQLEKSRLLSDRFSAERPKGSFSTLEIQRTEQGDSAMYLCASRLQAPQETQYFGPGTRLLVL.

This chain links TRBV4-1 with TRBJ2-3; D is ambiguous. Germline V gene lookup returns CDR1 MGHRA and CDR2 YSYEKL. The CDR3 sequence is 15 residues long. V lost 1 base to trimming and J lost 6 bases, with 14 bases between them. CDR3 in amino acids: CASSQGGSILDTQYF. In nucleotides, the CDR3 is TGCGCCAGCAGCCAAGGAGGCTCGATATTGGATACGCAGTATTTT.

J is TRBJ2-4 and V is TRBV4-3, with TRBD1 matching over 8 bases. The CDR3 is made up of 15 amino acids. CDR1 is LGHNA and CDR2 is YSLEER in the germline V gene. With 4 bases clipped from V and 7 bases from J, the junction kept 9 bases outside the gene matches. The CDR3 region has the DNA TGCGCCAGCAGCCGATCCGGGACAGGACAGAACATTCAGTACTTC. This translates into CASSRSGTGQNIQYF.

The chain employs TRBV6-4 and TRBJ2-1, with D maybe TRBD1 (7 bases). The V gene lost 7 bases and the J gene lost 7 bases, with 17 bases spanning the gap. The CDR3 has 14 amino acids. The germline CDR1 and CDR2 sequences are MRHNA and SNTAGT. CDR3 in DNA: TGTGCCAGCAAGACCGACAGGGCGGGGAATGAGCAGTTCTTC. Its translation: CASKTDRAGNEQFF.